The clone carrying this T cell receptor (beta chain) has just one count. Its antigen is not known. The data belong to a study of cytomegalovirus exposure and HLA in healthy donors. The overall study: Out of 170 million or so T cells, an earlier analysis found some 110 million unique TCR beta sequences in total.

Study results and caveats: HLA-A and HLA-B allele assignments for most subjects were reportedly predicted accurately using TCR beta sequences. Association of a missense DCLRE1C variant with TCR beta V- and J-gene trimming was reported in a later analysis. HLA restriction was apparent for most CMV-associated TCR beta chains in a later analysis.

PCR amplification relied on 60 Vbeta primers (plus 13 Jbeta primers). Generated by immunoSEQ multiplex PCR, the TCRdb table keeps only in-frame clones and is missing some. The sample contains around 230,000 clones, roughly 78% of which appear only once. Germline CDR1 MNHEY, CDR2 SVGAGI. The CDR3 covers 15 residues. With 5 bases removed from V and 1 base from J, the gap between germline ends came to 12 bases. Sequencing used PBMCs. This chain links TRBV6-5 with TRBJ1-5; D is uncertain. This TCR derives from a boy younger than 18 in good health and CMV-seronegative. Here the CDR3 DNA reads TGTGCCAGCAGTCCCGCCCCGCGCAGCAATCAGCCCCAGCATTTT. It encodes CASSPAPRSNQPQHF.